This T cell receptor beta chain is from a study of T cell repertoires in cytomegalovirus infection. TCRdb re-called the reads with MiXCR, one entry per CDR3 protein. The sample includes 100,000 or so distinct CDR3 sequences, roughly two fifths seen only once; the top ten take just under 75%. V was pared by 5 bases and J by 3 bases, with 10 bases of the junction left unmatched. The V gene's germline CDR1 is MGHRA and CDR2 YSYEKL. CDR3 size: 15 residues. In regard to this clonotype: The antigen remains unidentified.

The study's findings and limits: HLA-C-restricted TCR beta clonotypes specific for CMV led the ex vivo response. Pooled public TCR beta family frequency picked out CMV carriers with the relevant HLA.

The chain recombines TRBV4-1 with TRBJ2-7; 7 bases are a match to TRBD1. The TCR comes from a human donor in good health (CMV status not recorded). Some clones in this sample may be carry-over from other donors' samples. The material was CD8+ T cells from cultured PBMCs, obtained from culture after CMV antigen stimulation. CDR3 protein: CASSEVRTGLYEQYF. CDR3 bases: TGCGCCAGCAGCGAGGTAAGGACAGGACTCTACGAGCAGTACTTC.